This note documents a single T cell receptor beta chain sequence. Its binding antigen is unknown. No much larger clonotype is one base removed from it; base qualities were not supplied. The source of the sample is a study of beta chain features in type 1 diabetes (dated by TCRdb to 2016 to 2018). Study-level background: Mean age, gender distribution, total cell number and subset yield did not differ between patients and healthy donors. A total of around 110,000,000 sorted cells were examined across all samples, and RNA yield correlated strongly with the number of cells per subset. The study compared TCRB repertoires of sorted circulating CD4+ T cell subsets between recently diagnosed type 1 diabetes patients and matched healthy donors. Regulatory and stem cell-like memory subsets were isolated from only 8 patients and roughly 8 healthy donors, whereas naive and central memory subsets came from all 30 or so donors.

Each donor gave one peripheral blood draw, averaging approximately 120 mL, which was collected into heparinised tubes. A BD FACSAria II and a panel including CD45RO, CCR7, CD25, CD127, CD95 and CD27 were used to sort naive, central memory, regulatory and stem cell-like memory CD4+ T cells. All sorted populations exceeded 95% purity. PBMCs were separated immediately by Lymphoprep density gradient centrifugation and were stained directly, without being cultured. Samples were stained and sorted in pairs, with one healthy donor and one patient per experiment, so that batch effects were minimized. The CDR3 measures 14 amino acids from cysteine to phenylalanine. The entry retains the CDR3 DNA only, 42 bases that are in frame from base 1. V and J are truncated by 5 bases and 5 bases respectively, leaving an intervening sequence of 15 bases. For CDR1 and CDR2, the germline V gene lists SGHVS and FNYEAQ. Overall study outcomes, separate from this receptor: Naive, central memory and regulatory TCRB repertoires appeared to be more similar among patients than among healthy donors. Sequencing cDNA rather than genomic DNA could over-represent highly expressing activated cells, although activation and CD3 levels did not differ between groups. In all four CD4+ subsets, TCRB CDR3 length was moderately but significantly shorter in type 1 diabetes patients. Shorter templates might have been favored by PCR, but patient and control samples were amplified and corrected together, so both groups would have been affected equally by any skew. Patients with type 1 diabetes made fewer insertions and deleted more nucleotides at VDJ recombination sites, implying thymic rearrangement abnormalities. Because the HLA sub-analyses included only small numbers of individuals, any influence of HLA type on TCRB rearrangement was left unresolved.

The High Capacity cDNA Reverse Transcription Kit was used to reverse transcribe all of the isolated RNA, meaning that expressed TCRB transcripts were what got sequenced. Naive, central memory and regulatory T cell samples underwent deep immunoSEQ sequencing, averaging about 3.5 million total reads per sample. Sorted cells were lysed in RLT buffer and RNA was extracted with DNase-treated RNeasy Micro or Mini kits, depending on cell number. Each cell subset was processed separately to prevent cross-contamination, with patient and healthy donor samples processed together. Using the immunoSEQ multiplex PCR, TCRB sequences were amplified from cDNA into 87-bp fragments spanning the CDR3 region. The amplicons were sequenced using the Illumina HiSeq platform. Per the source publication's procedure: Synthetic template baselines were used to correct PCR bias computationally, reads within Hamming distance 2 were collapsed, and singletons that could not be merged were discarded. Reads were aligned against IMGT to assign V, D and J genes, CDR3 length and insertions or deletions at six rearrangement sites. Clonotype counts were normalized to sorted cell number within each subset before computing true diversity and Gini coefficients with the tcR R package. Repertoire sharing was quantified using the overlap coefficient calculated on TCRB nucleotide sequences. As a proxy for the pre-selection repertoire, out-of-frame TCRB sequences from naive cells were analyzed. TCRdb took over this immuneACCESS table, retaining in-frame rearrangements with V and J assigned. Such tables are incomplete; in checked studies, under half of the missing clones stem from an unresolved V gene, and the remainder is unexplained. The D gene and trimming were derived from the DNA, and the V and J assignments and clone size from that table. The sample yields 600,000 to 700,000 clones; around 12% were counted once. Roughly 0.12% of the sample belongs to the ten largest clones.

This sequence was found in a man aged 30 to 39 with type 1 diabetes. The specimen was naive CD4+ T cells from blood. The sample's cell subset or site label, in plain terms: true naive CD4+ T cells. Recombination joined TRBV7-6 with TRBJ1-2; the D gene is not confidently resolved. The CDR3 region: CASSDQPNTYGYTF. Read as DNA, the sequence is TGTGCCAGCAGCGATCAACCTAACACATATGGCTACACCTTC.